A single sample is the source of the 32 T cell receptor beta chains below, sequenced in a study of human T cells and chemical hapten exposure. Time point specified: patch test 3, about 24 weeks after DPC sensitization. The treatment is: therapeutic diphenylcyclopropenone sensitization with weekly scalp DPC. One entry per CDR3 protein results from TCRdb running MiXCR on the RACE reads. Here the sample spans roughly 69,000 distinct CDR3 sequences, about 10% being singletons. This specimen consisted of whole blood, obtained in connection with sensitization to the hapten diphenylcyclopropenone (DPC). The receptor set was obtained from a woman in her thirties with alopecia areata. Some clones in this sample may be carry-over from other donors' samples.

This clonotype has ten or more counts. The V gene is TRBV29-1, the J gene TRBJ2-5; D remains unclear. The CDR3 is made up of 13 amino acids. The V and J ends lost 7 bases and 1 base respectively, with 13 bases between them. CDR1 is SQVTM, CDR2 ANQGSEA, per germline. The CDR3 nucleotides are TGCAGCGCCCGCCTATTCTTCCAAGAGACCCAGTACTTC. This gives the protein CSARLFFQETQYF.

The sample holds a few counts of this clonotype. This rearrangement joins TRBV6-6 to TRBJ1-5; unclear D gene. The CDR3 contains 12 residues. The germline CDR1 and CDR2 sequences are MNHNY and SVGAGI (reference sequence). The germline V and J ends were trimmed by 7 bases and 7 bases, with 11 bases remaining between them. CDR3 amino acids: CASTDAGQPQHF. CDR3 nucleotide sequence: TGTGCCAGCACCGATGCGGGGCAGCCCCAGCATTTT.

The sample holds many counts of this clonotype. The V call is TRBV29-1, the J call TRBJ2-7, with 10 bases identical to TRBD2. This CDR3 has 15 residues. Germline CDR1 and CDR2: SQVTM and ANQGSEA. J gave up 1 base and V 7 bases, and 10 bases lay outside the gene matches. The CDR3 bases are TGCAGCGCCGACCTAGCGGGAGCGGGGTCCTACGAGCAGTACTTC. It codes for CSADLAGAGSYEQYF.

This clonotype was detected a few times. This chain uses TRBV20-1 with TRBJ1-2; D gene uncertain. This CDR3 contains 11 residues. Germline assignment: CDR1 DFQATT and CDR2 SNEGSKA (reference sequence). V lost 1 base and J 4 bases, leaving 4 bases between the germline ends. The CDR3 region is CSARGPYGYTF. CDR3 nucleotides: TGCAGTGCTAGAGGACCCTATGGCTACACCTTC.

This clonotype was seen a handful of times. This chain uses TRBV3-1 with TRBJ2-7; tentative D call: TRBD1 (6 bases). The germline V gene encodes CDR1 LGHDT and CDR2 YNNKEL (reference sequence). CDR3 length: 14 residues. The germline V and J ends were trimmed by 5 bases and 7 bases, with 18 bases remaining between them. CDR3 loop: CASSGTSISREQYF. The DNA of the CDR3 is TGTGCCAGCAGCGGGACAAGCATTTCACGAGAGCAGTACTTC.

The genes are TRBV3-1 and TRBJ1-6; D is possibly TRBD1 (5 bases). Germline CDR1 and CDR2: LGHDT and YNNKEL (reference sequence). The CDR3 sequence is 15 residues long. Trimming removed 4 bases from V and 7 bases from J, with 14 bases in between. CDR3 DNA sequence: TGTGCCAGCAGCCGTGGTCAGGGCCGGAATTCACCCCTCCACTTT. Protein product: CASSRGQGRNSPLHF. Based on the CDR3 plus reference TRBV3-1 and TRBJ1-6, the full variable domain is DTAVSQTPKYLVTQMGNDKSIKCEQNLGHDTMYWYKQDSKKFLKIMFSYNNKELIINETVPNRFSPKSPDKAHLNLHINSLELGDSAVYFCASSRGQGRNSPLHFGNGTRLTVT.

The rearrangement uses TRBV18 and TRBJ1-5; TRBD1 might be the D (6 bases). V was trimmed by 4 bases and J by 3 bases, leaving 16 bases between them. The length of the CDR3 is 16 residues. CDR1 and CDR2 from the germline V gene are KGHSH and LQKENI. Here the CDR3 reads CASSLQGRGNNQPQHF. For the CDR3, the DNA is TGTGCCAGCTCACTACAGGGCCGGGGAAACAATCAGCCCCAGCATTTT.

This clonotype was recorded a few times. V usage is TRBV18 and J usage is TRBJ2-3, with a tentative D call TRBD2 (6 bases). Germline CDR1 and CDR2: KGHSH and LQKENI. V was clipped by 6 bases and J by 6 bases, with 7 bases between them. This CDR3 is 11 amino acids long. CDR3 region: CASSAGDTQYF. CDR3 DNA: TGTGCCAGCTCCGCGGGGGATACGCAGTATTTT.

The chain carries TRBV20-1 and TRBJ2-3; D might be TRBD2 (5 bases). V dropped 1 base and J dropped 7 bases, with 27 bases sitting between them. This CDR3 is built from 18 residues. Germline lookup yields CDR1 DFQATT and CDR2 SNEGSKA (reference sequence). CDR3 DNA: TGCAGTGCTAGAGTCACCCCTCCCCCAGCCCGGGGAACGAATACGCAGTATTTT. Protein sequence: CSARVTPPPARGTNTQYF.

The CDR3 reads CASSLTSEIYEQYF. Here the CDR3 DNA reads TGTGCCAGCAGTTTGACTAGCGAGATCTACGAGCAGTACTTC. The chain couples TRBV28 to TRBJ2-7; the match to TRBD2 covers 8 bases. The germline V gene encodes CDR1 MDHEN and CDR2 SYDVKM. With 3 bases clipped from V and 3 bases from J, the junction kept 4 bases outside the gene matches. The CDR3 extends over 14 amino acids. The variable domain in full, completed from reference TRBV28 and TRBJ2-7, reads DVKVTQSSRYLVKRTGEKVFLECVQDMDHENMFWYRQDPGLGLRLIYFSYDVKMKEKGDIPEGYSVSREKKERFSLILESASTNQTSMYLCASSLTSEIYEQYFGPGTRLTVT.

Ten or more counts support this clonotype. V and J are TRBV20-1 and TRBJ2-5; D is unresolved. Trimming cost V 3 bases and J 4 bases, with 3 bases left between them. The V gene's germline CDR1 is DFQATT and CDR2 SNEGSKA (reference sequence). The CDR3 has 10 amino acids. The CDR3 DNA reads as TGCAGTGCTAGCGGAGAGACCCAGTACTTC. This gives the protein CSASGETQYF.

This clonotype showed up just a few times. CDR3 sequence (DNA): TGCAGCGTCGCATTCACAGATACGCAGTATTTT. This gives the protein CSVAFTDTQYF. V usage is TRBV29-1 and J usage is TRBJ2-3; D unresolved. The CDR3 sequence is 11 residues long. CDR1 and CDR2 from the germline V gene are SQVTM and ANQGSEA. Trimming removed 6 bases from V and 2 bases from J, with 6 bases in between.

This chain links TRBV28 with TRBJ1-2; no clear D gene. This CDR3 has 13 amino acids. Looked up from germline, CDR1 is MDHEN and CDR2 is SYDVKM. Trimming took off 4 bases at V and 0 bases at J, with 6 bases between the two ends. The CDR3 loop is CASSSSANYGYTF. The CDR3 DNA sequence: TGTGCCAGCAGTTCCTCAGCTAACTATGGCTACACCTTC.

Many counts were recorded for this clonotype. CDR3 nucleotides: TGTGCCAGCAGCCTGGACAGGGTCCAGCCCCAGCATTTT. As protein: CASSLDRVQPQHF. V usage is TRBV11-2 and J usage is TRBJ1-5; 8 nucleotides match TRBD1. Germline V gene data show CDR1 as SGHAT and CDR2 as FQNNGV. The V gene end was trimmed by 5 bases and the J gene end by 7 bases; junction bases not matched to a gene: 4. The CDR3 has 13 amino acids. Full variable domain (outside the CDR3, taken from reference TRBV11-2 and TRBJ1-5): EAGVAQSPRYKIIEKRQSVAFWCNPISGHATLYWYQQILGQGPKLLIQFQNNGVVDDSQLPKDRFSAERLKGVDSTLKIQPAKLEDSAVYLCASSLDRVQPQHFGDGTRLSIL.

Only a few counts were recorded for this clonotype. The chain uses TRBV28 and TRBJ1-1, with D perhaps matching TRBD1 (6 bases). CDR3 size: 14 residues. CDR1 MDHEN and CDR2 SYDVKM come from the germline V gene. Between the trimmed V and J ends, which lost 7 bases and 6 bases, there was a span of 18 bases. CDR3 amino acids: CASTPAGGPPEAFF. The CDR3 DNA is TGTGCCAGCACTCCGGCGGGGGGCCCCCCTGAAGCTTTCTTT. Full variable domain (missing parts from reference TRBV28 and TRBJ1-1): DVKVTQSSRYLVKRTGEKVFLECVQDMDHENMFWYRQDPGLGLRLIYFSYDVKMKEKGDIPEGYSVSREKKERFSLILESASTNQTSMYLCASTPAGGPPEAFFGQGTRLTVV.

The table lists this clonotype with many counts. The J gene is TRBJ2-1, the V gene TRBV18; 7 nucleotides align to TRBD1. There are 14 residues in the CDR3. Germline V gene sequence: CDR1 KGHSH, CDR2 LQKENI. V lost 2 bases, J lost 7 bases, and 5 bases stayed unmatched. The CDR3 loop reads CASSPSGQSNEQFF. The CDR3 region has the DNA TGTGCCAGCTCACCATCGGGACAGTCGAATGAGCAGTTCTTC. Variable domain in full (rest from reference TRBV18 and TRBJ2-1): NAGVMQNPRHLVRRRGQEARLRCSPMKGHSHVYWYRQLPEEGLKFMVYLQKENIIDESGMPKERFSAEFPKEGPSILRIQQVVRGDSAAYFCASSPSGQSNEQFFGPGTRLTVL.

This clonotype was picked up a small number of times. The chain recombines TRBV29-1 with TRBJ1-1, with D tentatively TRBD1 (5 bases). This CDR3 is 14 amino acids long. Trimming pared 4 bases from V and 2 bases from J, leaving 14 bases between. Germline V gene sequence: CDR1 SQVTM, CDR2 ANQGSEA. The CDR3 nucleotides are TGCAGCGTTGTCATGGCAGGGCACAACACTGAAGCTTTCTTT. Amino acids: CSVVMAGHNTEAFF.

This clonotype has more than one count but fewer than ten. This chain links TRBV6-2 or TRBV6-3 with TRBJ1-5; D ambiguous. Trimming cost V 8 bases and J 3 bases, with 14 bases left between them. CDR1 is MNHEY and CDR2 is SVGEGT in the germline V gene. The CDR3 extends over 14 amino acids. The CDR3: CASGGWQFNQPQHF. DNA of the CDR3: TGTGCCAGCGGAGGATGGCAGTTCAATCAGCCCCAGCATTTT.

This clonotype was picked up many times. In nucleotides, the CDR3 is TGCAGTGCTAGAGATTCCGGCGGCTACACCTTC. As protein: CSARDSGGYTF. The chain has TRBV20-1 and TRBJ1-2; D ambiguous. CDR3 length equals 11 residues. Per germline, CDR1 DFQATT and CDR2 SNEGSKA (reference sequence). V was pared by 0 bases and J by 8 bases, with 7 bases between.

This clonotype has just a few counts. The chain has TRBV30 and TRBJ2-7; the D call may be TRBD1 or TRBD2 (5 bases each). Trimming left V 3 bases short and J 2 bases short, with 8 bases between. This CDR3 has 12 residues. Per the germline V gene, CDR1 is GTSNPN and CDR2 is SVGIG (reference sequence). For the CDR3, the DNA is TGTGCCTGGAGGGGGCGGGCCTACGAGCAGTACTTC. Residues: CAWRGRAYEQYF.

There are many counts of this clonotype. V is TRBV7-9 and J is TRBJ2-6; D remains unclear. Germline V gene sequence: CDR1 SEHNR, CDR2 FQNEAQ (reference sequence). V lost 7 bases, J lost 0 bases, and 4 bases lay in between. The CDR3 length is 13 residues. The CDR3 loop reads CASTPSGANVLTF. The CDR3, as DNA: TGTGCCAGCACCCCCTCTGGGGCCAACGTCCTGACTTTC.

The rearrangement links TRBV4-3 to TRBJ2-3, with D tentatively TRBD1 or TRBD2 (6 bases each). Germline assignment: CDR1 LGHNA and CDR2 YSLEER. V lost 0 bases, J lost 1 base, and 11 bases lay in between. CDR3 length equals 16 residues. Written as DNA, the CDR3 is TGCGCCAGCAGCCAAGACGGGGGCAAGGGCACAGATACGCAGTATTTT. Translation: CASSQDGGKGTDTQYF.

The chain employs TRBV11-2 and TRBJ2-2; TRBD1 agrees at 8 bases. J lost 5 bases, V lost 5 bases, and 4 bases had no gene match. The CDR3 is 14 residues long. Germline assignment: CDR1 SGHAT and CDR2 FQNNGV. Here the CDR3 DNA reads TGTGCCAGCAGCACCACAGGGGGAACCGGGGAGCTGTTTTTT. Its translation is CASSTTGGTGELFF.

Only a few counts were recorded for this clonotype. The chain's CDR3 is CASSLTGGDSPLHF. The CDR3 DNA sequence: TGTGCCAGCAGCTTGACAGGGGGCGATTCACCCCTCCACTTT. V usage is TRBV5-4 and J usage is TRBJ1-6, with TRBD1 matching 9 bases. V shed 1 base and J 8 bases; nucleotides not matched to a gene: 1. The CDR3 is 14 amino acids. Germline CDR1 SGHNT, CDR2 YYREEE (reference sequence).

This clonotype was counted at least ten times. The J gene is TRBJ2-5, the V gene TRBV6-1; possible D gene TRBD1, 5 bases. The CDR3 is 15 amino acids. V shed 3 bases and J shed 5 bases, with 16 bases lying between them. The V gene's germline CDR1 is MNHNS and CDR2 SASEGT. This CDR3 is CASSEGNRPLETQYF. CDR3 sequence (DNA): TGTGCCAGCAGTGAGGGGAACAGGCCCCTGGAGACCCAGTACTTC.

The chain employs TRBV11-2 and TRBJ1-1; no firm D call. The CDR3 consists of 13 residues. Per the germline V gene, CDR1 is SGHAT and CDR2 is FQNNGV. V was clipped by 2 bases and J by 0 bases, with 4 bases between them. CDR3 sequence (DNA): TGTGCCAGCAGCTTACAAATGAACACTGAAGCTTTCTTT. This sequence encodes CASSLQMNTEAFF. The full variable domain, completed using reference TRBV11-2 and TRBJ1-1, is EAGVAQSPRYKIIEKRQSVAFWCNPISGHATLYWYQQILGQGPKLLIQFQNNGVVDDSQLPKDRFSAERLKGVDSTLKIQPAKLEDSAVYLCASSLQMNTEAFFGQGTRLTVV.

This clonotype was counted at least ten times. The V and J genes are TRBV18 and TRBJ1-6; 9 bases are shared with TRBD1. Germline CDR1 KGHSH, CDR2 LQKENI. The CDR3 has 13 residues. V lost 6 bases to trimming and J lost 10 bases; unmatched junction nucleotides: 4. Here the CDR3 reads CASSRDRESPLHF. The DNA for the CDR3 is TGTGCCAGCTCCCGGGACAGGGAATCACCCCTCCACTTT. Complete variable domain (other parts from reference TRBV18 and TRBJ1-6): NAGVMQNPRHLVRRRGQEARLRCSPMKGHSHVYWYRQLPEEGLKFMVYLQKENIIDESGMPKERFSAEFPKEGPSILRIQQVVRGDSAAYFCASSRDRESPLHFGNGTRLTVT.

This clonotype turned up a few times. The chain is built from TRBV20-1 and TRBJ1-1, with TRBD1 matching 7 bases. CDR3 length equals 13 residues. Germline values: CDR1 DFQATT, CDR2 SNEGSKA (reference sequence). The V gene end was trimmed by 3 bases and the J gene end by 3 bases; junction bases not matched to a gene: 4. CDR3 nucleotides: TGCAGTGCTAGTAGGGGGCGCGACACTGAAGCTTTCTTT. Residues: CSASRGRDTEAFF.

This clonotype was seen more than once but under ten times. The chain combines TRBV28 with TRBJ2-5; D not resolved. CDR3 length: 12 residues. The germline V and J ends were trimmed by 5 bases and 1 base, with 5 bases remaining between them. Germline assignment: CDR1 MDHEN and CDR2 SYDVKM. CDR3 in DNA: TGTGCCAGCAGTCCCCCCCAAGAGACCCAGTACTTC. Its protein product is CASSPPQETQYF.

This clonotype was counted at least ten times. This chain connects TRBV14 to TRBJ1-1; D perhaps matches TRBD1 (5 bases). The CDR3 consists of 17 residues. Germline V gene lookup returns CDR1 SGHDN and CDR2 FVKESK. Between the trimmed V and J ends, which lost 1 base and 3 bases, there was a span of 18 bases. The CDR3 region has the DNA TGTGCCAGCAGCCAAGCGGGGATCAGGGACGGGGACACTGAAGCTTTCTTT. Translated, it gives CASSQAGIRDGDTEAFF.

This clonotype was counted many times. The V call is TRBV11-2, the J call TRBJ2-7, with TRBD2 matching over 9 bases. This CDR3 is built from 13 residues. After removal of 6 bases from V and 3 bases from J, the junction contained 3 bases not matched to a gene. The germline gives CDR1 SGHAT, CDR2 FQNNGV. The CDR3 protein is CASRATSGYEQYF. CDR3 nucleotides: TGTGCCAGCAGAGCGACTAGCGGCTACGAGCAGTACTTC.

Only a few counts were recorded for this clonotype. The V gene is TRBV28, the J gene TRBJ2-7; D unresolved. The germline V and J ends were trimmed by 6 bases and 3 bases, with 18 bases remaining between them. Looked up from germline, CDR1 is MDHEN and CDR2 is SYDVKM. This CDR3 is 15 amino acids long. The CDR3: CASRPSLGSYYEQYF. The CDR3 DNA follows: TGTGCCAGCAGACCTTCCCTAGGAAGCTACTACGAGCAGTACTTC.